Below, 21 T cell receptor beta chains from the same sample are listed, as sequenced in a study of shared clonotypes between healthy human individuals. In the naive CD8 group, cells lacked CD45RO and were positively selected for CCR7, so terminally differentiated effector memory CD45RA+ cells were left out. Here immunoSEQ multiplex PCR was the method, and the copy in TCRdb shows in-frame clones only, minus some. The profile shows a few million clones, about 93% of them singletons. The source material was naive CD8+ T cells from PBMCs. The receptor set was obtained from a man aged 18 to 35 in good health. Some clones in this sample may be carry-over from other donors' samples.

This chain uses TRBV6-6 with TRBJ2-5, with 9 bases aligning to TRBD2. Germline CDR1 MNHNY, CDR2 SVGAGI (reference sequence). The CDR3 extends over 16 amino acids. V lost 2 bases, J lost 5 bases, and 9 bases stayed unmatched. Here the CDR3 reads CASSYGAAGGGETQYF. The CDR3 DNA reads TGTGCCAGCAGTTACGGTGCAGCGGGAGGAGGGGAGACCCAGTACTTC.

This chain connects TRBV7-2 to TRBJ2-3; 11 bases line up with TRBD2. J gave up 5 bases and V 0 bases, and 7 bases lay outside the gene matches. This CDR3 region has 17 residues. CDR1 and CDR2 from the germline V gene are SGHTA and FQGNSA. This CDR3 is CASSLASSGRYIDTQYF. DNA of the CDR3: TGTGCCAGCAGCTTAGCGTCTAGCGGGAGGTATATAGATACGCAGTATTTT.

This chain joins TRBV7-8 and TRBJ2-3, with 7 positions matching TRBD2. V was pared by 3 bases and J by 2 bases, with 11 bases of the junction left unmatched. This CDR3 has 17 residues. Germline CDR1 SGHVS, CDR2 FQNEAQ. The CDR3 DNA reads as TGTGCCAGCAGCTTCCACGGGGCTAGCGGAAACACAGATACGCAGTATTTT. This translates into CASSFHGASGNTDTQYF.

This chain links TRBV5-4 with TRBJ1-3, with D maybe TRBD1 (6 bases). Germline V gene sequence: CDR1 SGHNT, CDR2 YYREEE (reference sequence). The CDR3 covers 14 residues. Trimming cost V 1 base and J 2 bases, with 7 bases left between them. The CDR3 nucleotides read TGTGCCAGCAGCTTGAAGGGGGCTGGAAACACCATATATTTT. Its protein is CASSLKGAGNTIYF.

The chain is built from TRBV4-2 and TRBJ2-7; maybe TRBD1 (6 bases). The length of the CDR3 is 14 residues. V was pared by 5 bases and J by 3 bases, with 14 bases between. Per the germline V gene, CDR1 is LGHNA and CDR2 is YNFKEQ. This CDR3 is CASSTRDKNYEQYF. In DNA form, the CDR3 reads TGTGCCAGCAGCACCCGGGACAAGAACTACGAGCAGTACTTC.

This clone was seen just once. The chain combines TRBV30 with TRBJ2-7; no firm D call. There are 14 residues in the CDR3. V was shortened by 8 bases and J by 2 bases, with 19 bases between the two germline ends. The germline CDR1 and CDR2 sequences are GTSNPN and SVGIG (reference sequence). The CDR3 loop is CAGTLAPDPYEQYF. The CDR3 bases are TGTGCCGGAACCTTGGCTCCCGACCCCTACGAGCAGTACTTC.

V usage is TRBV5-8 and J usage is TRBJ1-2; D gene unclear. The germline V gene encodes CDR1 SGHTS and CDR2 YDEGEE. The germline V and J ends were trimmed by 0 bases and 1 base, with 13 bases remaining between them. This CDR3 has 16 amino acids. The CDR3 DNA reads as TGTGCCAGCAGCTTGGCCTCGACTACCTATAACTATGGCTACACCTTC. Translation: CASSLASTTYNYGYTF.

The J gene is TRBJ2-7, the V gene TRBV29-1; D is unresolved. The V gene lost 5 bases and the J gene lost 2 bases, with 10 bases spanning the gap. The CDR3 is 12 residues long. Per the germline V gene, CDR1 is SQVTM and CDR2 is ANQGSEA. CDR3 DNA sequence: TGCAGCGTTCACAGTGGAACCTACGAGCAGTACTTC. Protein sequence: CSVHSGTYEQYF.

This chain links TRBV19 with TRBJ2-7, with 8 positions matching TRBD1. CDR3 length: 14 residues. The V gene end was trimmed by 6 bases and the J gene end by 2 bases; junction bases not matched to a gene: 6. Germline loops: CDR1 LNHDA, CDR2 SQIVND (reference sequence). CDR3 bases: TGTGCCAGTAGCCCGGGACAGGTCGCCTACGAGCAGTACTTC. Protein product: CASSPGQVAYEQYF.

J is TRBJ2-7 and V is TRBV5-1, with 7 bases lining up with TRBD2. Germline CDR1 is SGHRS and CDR2 is YFSETQ. This CDR3 has 15 amino acids. J lost 6 bases, V lost 5 bases, and 14 bases had no gene match. As DNA, the CDR3 is TGCGCCAGCAGTCGCCAGCGGGACGCTGGAGGCGAGCAGTACTTC. This translates into CASSRQRDAGGEQYF.

The chain carries TRBV4-1 and TRBJ2-7; 7 nucleotides line up with TRBD1. The V gene end was trimmed by 0 bases and the J gene end by 2 bases; junction bases not matched to a gene: 10. The CDR3 covers 17 residues. The germline V gene has CDR1 MGHRA and CDR2 YSYEKL. CDR3 sequence reads: CASSQDYPPGQTYEQYF. The CDR3 DNA follows: TGCGCCAGCAGCCAAGATTACCCCCCGGGACAGACCTACGAGCAGTACTTC.

The rearrangement links TRBV19 to TRBJ2-3; possibly TRBD2 for D (6 bases). The length of the CDR3 is 12 residues. Trimming removed 9 bases at V and 3 bases at J, with 10 bases between. Germline values: CDR1 LNHDA, CDR2 SQIVND (reference sequence). CDR3 loop: CASASDTDTQYF. In DNA form, the CDR3 reads TGTGCCAGCGCTAGCGATACAGATACGCAGTATTTT.

The chain links TRBV9 to TRBJ1-3; 9 bases are shared with TRBD1. The ends lost 4 bases at V and 2 bases at J; junction bases unmatched: 7. Per germline, CDR1 SGDLS and CDR2 YYNGEE. The CDR3 is made up of 16 amino acids. CDR3 residues: CASSRKQGAAGNTIYF. CDR3 sequence (DNA): TGTGCCAGCAGCCGGAAACAGGGGGCTGCTGGAAACACCATATATTTT.

The chain has TRBV13 and TRBJ2-1; 9 bases match TRBD1. The CDR3 length is 16 residues. V lost 5 bases to trimming and J lost 2 bases; unmatched junction nucleotides: 7. Germline V lookup: CDR1 PRHDT, CDR2 FYEKMQ (reference sequence). CDR3 region: CASSLRDRDPYNEQFF. The CDR3 DNA reads as TGTGCCAGCAGCCTACGGGACAGGGACCCCTACAATGAGCAGTTCTTC.

This clone was seen only a few times. J is TRBJ1-5 and V is TRBV19, with a possible D match to TRBD1 (5 bases). The V end was cut by 4 bases, the J end by 5 bases, with 9 bases between. Germline V lookup: CDR1 LNHDA, CDR2 SQIVND (reference sequence). The CDR3 covers 13 residues. This CDR3 is CASSTRQYQPQHF. CDR3 bases: TGTGCCAGTAGTACAAGACAGTATCAGCCCCAGCATTTT.

This clone was seen a few times. The gene calls are TRBV30 and TRBJ1-2; a weak D match, TRBD1 (5 bases). CDR3 length equals 13 residues. Germline CDR1 and CDR2: GTSNPN and SVGIG (reference sequence). The V end was cut by 2 bases, the J end by 8 bases, with 15 bases between. CDR3 amino acids: CAWSLSVGLGYTF. CDR3 DNA sequence: TGTGCCTGGAGTCTTTCTGTGGGGCTAGGCTACACCTTC.

The genes are TRBV7-9 and TRBJ2-1; D not resolved. There are 15 residues in the CDR3. Germline loops: CDR1 SEHNR, CDR2 FQNEAQ (reference sequence). V was shortened by 2 bases and J by 1 base, with 9 bases between the two germline ends. In nucleotides, the CDR3 is TGTGCCAGCAGCTTAAACTCCCGGTCCTACAATGAGCAGTTCTTC. Its translation is CASSLNSRSYNEQFF. Supplemented by reference TRBV7-9 and TRBJ2-1, the full variable domain reads DTGVSQNPRHKITKRGQNVTFRCDPISEHNRLYWYRQTLGQGPEFLTYFQNEAQLEKSRLLSDRFSAERPKGSFSTLEIQRTEQGDSAMYLCASSLNSRSYNEQFFGPGTRLTVL.

This chain joins TRBV6-1 and TRBJ1-2; TRBD1 aligns across 9 bases. Germline V gene sequence: CDR1 MNHNS, CDR2 SASEGT. The CDR3 has 13 amino acids. Losses at the gene ends were 3 bases for V and 7 bases for J; bases not matched to a gene: 3. The DNA for the CDR3 is TGTGCCAGCAGTGAGAACAGGGGGCTTGGCTACACCTTC. Protein product: CASSENRGLGYTF.

The CDR3 loop reads CASTEEAEAFF. For the CDR3, the DNA is TGTGCCAGCACCGAGGAGGCTGAAGCTTTCTTT. The rearrangement joins TRBV2 to TRBJ1-1; D is unclear. Germline V CDR1 and CDR2: SNHLY, FYNNEI. The CDR3 loop spans 11 amino acids. The V end was cut by 7 bases, the J end by 6 bases, with 9 bases between.

This clone showed up just once. The genes are TRBV27 and TRBJ2-7; D is uncertain. The CDR3 extends over 12 amino acids. The V and J ends lost 5 bases and 4 bases respectively, with 9 bases between them. Germline V gene sequence: CDR1 MNHEY, CDR2 SMNVEV (reference sequence). The CDR3: CASSPQKYEQYF. Written as DNA, the CDR3 is TGTGCCAGCAGTCCACAGAAATACGAGCAGTACTTC.

The chain links TRBV27 to TRBJ2-2; 8 bases align to TRBD2. Germline CDR1 reads MNHEY; CDR2 reads SMNVEV (reference sequence). CDR3 length equals 16 residues. V lost 3 bases and J lost 4; bases outside the gene matches: 7. CDR3 region: CASSFSAGEITGELFF. The CDR3 region has the DNA TGTGCCAGCAGTTTTTCAGCGGGAGAGATCACCGGGGAGCTGTTTTTT.